Below, 24 T cell receptor beta chains from the same sample are listed, as sequenced in a study of blood T cell repertoires in COVID-19. The method was immunoSEQ multiplex PCR; TCRdb's version includes in-frame clones alone and lacks a portion of them. The sample has tens of thousands of clones, roughly 87% seen once. Sequencing was performed on peripheral blood. Receptors were obtained from a man older than 75 in a cohort sampled during active COVID-19.

The rearrangement uses TRBV15 and TRBJ1-1; D gene unclear. Germline V lookup: CDR1 LNHNV, CDR2 YYDKDF (reference sequence). V lost 0 bases and J 8 bases, leaving 10 bases between the germline ends. CDR3 length equals 13 residues. The CDR3 DNA is TGTGCCACCAGCAGAGATCGAGGGCAGGAAGCTTTCTTT. Protein sequence: CATSRDRGQEAFF.

The chain uses TRBV2 and TRBJ1-2, with 12 bases lining up with TRBD1. CDR3 length: 16 residues. CDR1 and CDR2 (germline): SNHLY, FYNNEI. Trimming at V came to 5 bases and at J to 3 bases, leaving 7 bases not matched to a gene. This chain's CDR3 is CASSPMGQGAYYGYTF. The CDR3 DNA follows: TGTGCCAGCAGTCCGATGGGACAGGGGGCGTACTATGGCTACACCTTC.

The CDR3 DNA follows: TGCGCCAGCAGCTTGGGAGCGGGGGGTACAGATACGCAGTATTTT. Protein product: CASSLGAGGTDTQYF. The chain employs TRBV5-1 and TRBJ2-3, with TRBD2 matching 9 bases. In germline, CDR1 is SGHRS, CDR2 YFSETQ. The CDR3 totals 15 residues. Trimming took 0 bases from V and 3 from J; bases not matched to a gene: 2.

This clone showed up just once. The chain links TRBV30 to TRBJ1-1; 7 nucleotides line up with TRBD1. Trimming removed 3 bases from V and 0 bases from J; junction bases left unmatched: 7. This CDR3 comprises 15 residues. Germline V lookup: CDR1 GTSNPN, CDR2 SVGIG (reference sequence). The CDR3 DNA follows: TGTGCCTGGAGCCGCAGGGGGATCATGAACACTGAAGCTTTCTTT. This codes for CAWSRRGIMNTEAFF.

The chain combines TRBV7-9 with TRBJ1-2; weak D call: TRBD1 (6 bases). The V end was cut by 4 bases, the J end by 0 bases, with 9 bases between. CDR1 and CDR2 (germline): SEHNR, FQNEAQ (reference sequence). CDR3 length equals 14 residues. The CDR3 protein is CASSSDSPNYGYTF. CDR3 nucleotide sequence: TGTGCCAGCAGCTCGGACAGCCCTAACTATGGCTACACCTTC. The whole variable domain, remainder taken from reference TRBV7-9 and TRBJ1-2, is DTGVSQNPRHKITKRGQNVTFRCDPISEHNRLYWYRQTLGQGPEFLTYFQNEAQLEKSRLLSDRFSAERPKGSFSTLEIQRTEQGDSAMYLCASSSDSPNYGYTFGSGTRLTVV.

This sequence joins TRBV25-1 and TRBJ2-5; D unclear. Per the germline V gene, CDR1 is MGHDK and CDR2 is SYGVNS. There are 12 residues in the CDR3. V dropped 1 base and J dropped 5 bases, with 5 bases sitting between them. This CDR3 reads CASSESSETQYF. For the CDR3, the DNA is TGTGCCAGCAGTGAATCTTCGGAGACCCAGTACTTC.

The rearrangement joins TRBV2 to TRBJ1-1; D is unclear. The CDR3 is made up of 14 amino acids. Germline V CDR1 and CDR2: SNHLY, FYNNEI. V lost 0 bases, J lost 0 bases, and 5 bases lay in between. As DNA, the CDR3 is TGTGCCAGCAGTGAAGCAGCTATGAACACTGAAGCTTTCTTT. This codes for CASSEAAMNTEAFF.

The rearrangement joins TRBV30 to TRBJ2-3, with TRBD2 matching over 8 bases. J was trimmed by 2 bases and V by 2 bases; bases with no gene match: 6. The CDR3 has 15 amino acids. Germline V gene sequence: CDR1 GTSNPN, CDR2 SVGIG (reference sequence). CDR3 coding DNA: TGTGCCTGGAGTTTGAGCGGGAGTGTCACAGATACGCAGTATTTT. It codes for CAWSLSGSVTDTQYF. Full variable domain (missing parts from reference TRBV30 and TRBJ2-3): SQTIHQWPATLVQPVGSPLSLECTVEGTSNPNLYWYRQAAGRGLQLLFYSVGIGQISSEVPQNLSASRPQDRQFILSSKKLLLSDSGFYLCAWSLSGSVTDTQYFGPGTRLTVL.

The chain combines TRBV6-2 or TRBV6-3 with TRBJ1-1, with 8 bases that match TRBD1. V dropped 2 bases and J dropped 5; count of bases not matched to a gene: 10. The CDR3 consists of 16 residues. Germline V gene lookup returns CDR1 MNHEY and CDR2 SVGEGT. This CDR3 reads CASSYQAGGTRTEAFF. The CDR3, as DNA: TGTGCCAGCAGTTACCAGGCAGGGGGCACTAGGACTGAAGCTTTCTTT.

This chain uses TRBV7-3 with TRBJ1-1; possible D gene TRBD1, 5 bases. There are 15 residues in the CDR3. The germline gives CDR1 SGHTA, CDR2 FQGTGA. V was trimmed by 2 bases and J by 4 bases, leaving 14 bases between them. CDR3 in amino acids: CASSLQGTTSTEAFF. For the CDR3, the DNA is TGTGCCAGCAGCTTACAGGGAACCACGAGCACTGAAGCTTTCTTT. Full variable domain (missing parts from reference TRBV7-3 and TRBJ1-1): GAGVSQTPSNKVTEKGKYVELRCDPISGHTALYWYRQSLGQGPEFLIYFQGTGAADDSGLPNDRFFAVRPEGSVSTLKIQRTERGDSAVYLCASSLQGTTSTEAFFGQGTRLTVV.

V gene TRBV5-8 combines with J gene TRBJ1-1; D is uncertain. Germline V lookup: CDR1 SGHTS, CDR2 YDEGEE. V gave up 4 bases and J gave up 5 bases, with 9 bases separating them. The CDR3 is made up of 12 amino acids. The CDR3 reads CASSLFRTEAFF. The CDR3 DNA reads TGTGCCAGCAGCCTTTTTCGGACTGAAGCTTTCTTT.

The V gene is TRBV6-5, the J gene TRBJ1-5; 9 bases fit TRBD1. The CDR3 runs to 15 residues. Germline CDR1 and CDR2: MNHEY and SVGAGI. The trim removed 5 bases at V and 5 bases at J, leaving 7 bases unmatched. This CDR3 is CASSPDRGPYQPQHF. In DNA form, the CDR3 reads TGTGCCAGCAGTCCGGACAGGGGCCCCTATCAGCCCCAGCATTTT.

The CDR3 nucleotides are TGTGCCAGCAGCTTACAGGGTCCAGGTTCCGCAGATACGCAGTATTTT. Translating gives CASSLQGPGSADTQYF. The chain employs TRBV7-9 and TRBJ2-3, with D maybe TRBD1 (5 bases). The CDR3 contains 16 residues. Germline V gene data show CDR1 as SEHNR and CDR2 as FQNEAQ (reference sequence). Trimming cost V 2 bases and J 4 bases, with 16 bases left between them. Filled out from reference TRBV7-9 and TRBJ2-3, the complete variable domain reads DTGVSQNPRHKITKRGQNVTFRCDPISEHNRLYWYRQTLGQGPEFLTYFQNEAQLEKSRLLSDRFSAERPKGSFSTLEIQRTEQGDSAMYLCASSLQGPGSADTQYFGPGTRLTVL.

The chain links TRBV6-2 or TRBV6-3 to TRBJ1-2; D gene unclear. V lost 4 bases, J lost 2 bases, and 8 bases lay in between. The CDR3 totals 13 residues. Per the germline V gene, CDR1 is MNHEY and CDR2 is SVGEGT. The CDR3 sequence: CASSSTGNYGYTF. The CDR3 DNA reads TGTGCCAGCAGTTCGACTGGGAACTATGGCTACACCTTC.

The rearrangement links TRBV20-1 to TRBJ2-1; a possible D gene is TRBD1 (5 bases). Trimming left V 3 bases short and J 6 bases short, with 15 bases between. Germline V lookup: CDR1 DFQATT, CDR2 SNEGSKA (reference sequence). CDR3 length: 14 residues. CDR3 nucleotide sequence: TGCAGTGCTAGTTCCAGGGCCCATCCCAATGAGCAGTTCTTC. This gives the protein CSASSRAHPNEQFF.

This sequence joins TRBV6-1 and TRBJ2-1; 9 nucleotides agree with TRBD2. Looked up from germline, CDR1 is MNHNS and CDR2 is SASEGT. This CDR3 contains 16 residues. V shed 4 bases and J 2 bases; nucleotides not matched to a gene: 6. Here the CDR3 DNA reads TGTGCCAGCAGTGGGAGGACTAGCGCGACCTACAATGAGCAGTTCTTC. It translates to CASSGRTSATYNEQFF.

CDR3 protein: CASSRNGATNEKLFF. DNA for the CDR3: TGTGCCAGCAGCCGCAACGGTGCAACTAATGAAAAACTGTTTTTT. The chain uses TRBV6-5 and TRBJ1-4; D not certain. Germline CDR1 reads MNHEY; CDR2 reads SVGAGI. This CDR3 is 15 amino acids long. V was shortened by 6 bases and J by 0 bases, with 11 bases between the two germline ends.

The chain uses TRBV27 and TRBJ2-1; TRBD2 matches 8 bases. The CDR3 spans 16 residues. Germline V CDR1 and CDR2: MNHEY, SMNVEV (reference sequence). V was pared by 6 bases and J by 0 bases, with 7 bases of the junction left unmatched. The chain's CDR3 is CASSRRSGSSYNEQFF. In nucleotides, the CDR3 is TGTGCCAGCAGCCGACGGAGCGGGAGCTCCTACAATGAGCAGTTCTTC.

This chain connects TRBV10-1 to TRBJ2-3, with 7 bases aligning to TRBD2. The length of the CDR3 is 18 residues. V trimming: 2 bases; J trimming: 2 bases; junction bases outside the gene matches: 13. Germline V lookup: CDR1 WNHNN, CDR2 SYGVQD (reference sequence). The CDR3 DNA reads TGCGCCAGCAGTGAGCACCTTGGGGCTAGCGGAGACACAGATACGCAGTATTTT. Its translation is CASSEHLGASGDTDTQYF.

The chain links TRBV7-9 to TRBJ2-4, with 7 nucleotides matching TRBD1. J gave up 13 bases and V 6 bases, and 9 bases lay outside the gene matches. Germline V gives CDR1 SEHNR, CDR2 FQNEAQ (reference sequence). This CDR3 has 12 amino acids. The CDR3 region is CASSLIRDRQYF. The CDR3 region has the DNA TGTGCCAGCAGTCTCATCCGGGACAGACAGTACTTC.

This chain connects TRBV5-1 to TRBJ2-7, with TRBD1 as a possible D gene (6 bases). V lost 3 bases and J lost 3, with 16 bases in between. The germline CDR1 and CDR2 sequences are SGHRS and YFSETQ. The CDR3 spans 15 residues. CDR3 coding DNA: TGCGCCAGCAGCTCTACAGGGATCTCTTTCTACGAGCAGTACTTC. Protein: CASSSTGISFYEQYF.

The chain combines TRBV7-9 with TRBJ2-1, with 10 bases matching TRBD2. After removal of 1 base from V and 8 bases from J, the junction contained 8 bases not matched to a gene. This CDR3 contains 16 residues. The germline V gene has CDR1 SEHNR and CDR2 FQNEAQ (reference sequence). The CDR3 loop reads CASSLGGSGRWDEQFF. As DNA, the CDR3 is TGTGCCAGCAGCTTAGGTGGTAGCGGGAGGTGGGATGAGCAGTTCTTC.

V and J are TRBV5-8 and TRBJ1-2; D is perhaps TRBD1 (6 bases). The CDR3 contains 14 residues. Germline assignment: CDR1 SGHTS and CDR2 YDEGEE. The V end was cut by 2 bases, the J end by 5 bases, with 13 bases between. CDR3 amino acids: CASSFPAGVYGYTF. CDR3 in DNA: TGTGCCAGCAGCTTTCCGGCAGGGGTATATGGCTACACCTTC.

The rearrangement uses TRBV4-2 and TRBJ2-3; D is ambiguous. Germline-derived CDR1 and CDR2 are LGHNA and YNFKEQ. The CDR3 covers 15 residues. V shed 4 bases and J shed 2 bases, with 13 bases lying between them. The DNA for the CDR3 is TGTGCCAGCAGCCCGAAGATTACTACCACAGATACGCAGTATTTT. It translates to CASSPKITTTDTQYF.